The 17 T cell receptor beta chains in this list originate from one sample, sequenced in a study of regulatory T cells in long-lasting Graves disease. Noted time point: persistent/refractory GD, antithyroid drugs over 5 years with positive TRAb. RNA extracted from PBMCs served as the sequencing template. Arm-PCR of CDR3 regions and iRepertoire HTBI primers were the basis on which TCR beta libraries were built. MiXCR was run by TCRdb on the multiplex PCR reads, yielding one entry per CDR3 protein. The repertoire has 600,000 to 850,000 distinct CDR3 sequences, approximately 29% of them found once; the top ten carry 42%. The sample was peripheral blood mononuclear cells (PBMCs), taken when the disease was refractory, from a patient treated with antithyroid drugs. The receptors stem from a female donor with Graves disease.

The chain recombines TRBV29-1 with TRBJ1-4, with TRBD1 matching over 7 bases. The CDR3 sequence is 12 residues long. Germline-derived CDR1 and CDR2 are SQVTM and ANQGSEA. V gave up 5 bases and J gave up 7 bases; unmatched junction bases: 4. CDR3 in DNA: TGCAGCGTTCGGGACAGCCGTGAAAAACTGTTTTTT. Encoded protein: CSVRDSREKLFF.

This clonotype has at least ten counts. J is TRBJ1-2 and V is TRBV2, with D possibly matching TRBD1 (6 bases). CDR3 length: 11 residues. Trimming took 7 bases from V and 7 from J, leaving 10 bases between them. CDR1 SNHLY and CDR2 FYNNEI come from the germline V gene. As DNA, the CDR3 is TGTGCCAGCACCCTGACAGGTGGCTACACCTTC. It translates to CASTLTGGYTF.

This clonotype was recorded a few times. The gene calls are TRBV3-1 and TRBJ2-2; D unclear. The germline V and J ends were trimmed by 6 bases and 3 bases, with 14 bases remaining between them. CDR1 is LGHDT, CDR2 YNNKEL, per germline (reference sequence). The CDR3 sequence is 15 residues long. The CDR3 region is CASSPPGRDTGELFF. CDR3 nucleotide sequence: TGTGCCAGCAGTCCCCCGGGCCGTGACACCGGGGAGCTGTTTTTT. The variable domain in full, with the rest retrieved from reference TRBV3-1 and TRBJ2-2, is DTAVSQTPKYLVTQMGNDKSIKCEQNLGHDTMYWYKQDSKKFLKIMFSYNNKELIINETVPNRFSPKSPDKAHLNLHINSLELGDSAVYFCASSPPGRDTGELFFGEGSRLTVL.

This clonotype was counted between two and nine times. This chain joins TRBV5-5 and TRBJ1-1, with 8 bases lining up with TRBD1. The CDR3 has 13 residues. Germline lookup yields CDR1 SGHKS and CDR2 YYEKEE (reference sequence). After removal of 2 bases from V and 5 bases from J, the junction contained 2 bases not matched to a gene. The CDR3 DNA follows: TGTGCCAGCAGCTTCAGGGGGCAAACTGAAGCTTTCTTT. Amino acid sequence: CASSFRGQTEAFF.

This chain uses TRBV29-1 with TRBJ1-1; no definite D call. Germline lookup yields CDR1 SQVTM and CDR2 ANQGSEA. Deletions cut 8 bases from V and 1 base from J, with 8 bases between. This CDR3 spans 11 amino acids. The CDR3 nucleotides are TGCAGCTTCTCCGCGAACACTGAAGCTTTCTTT. Protein: CSFSANTEAFF.

This clonotype was detected a few times. The chain joins TRBV10-2 to TRBJ2-7, with D unresolved. The length of the CDR3 is 10 residues. V dropped 10 bases and J dropped 4 bases, with 8 bases sitting between them. Germline V gene data show CDR1 as WSHSY and CDR2 as SAAADI. The CDR3 DNA sequence: TGCGCCACCAAACAATACGAGCAGTACTTC. Residues: CATKQYEQYF.

The chain couples TRBV25-1 to TRBJ2-7; D perhaps matches TRBD1 (6 bases). Trimming cost V 2 bases and J 2 bases, with 16 bases left between them. Germline V lookup: CDR1 MGHDK, CDR2 SYGVNS. The CDR3 consists of 16 residues. CDR3 DNA sequence: TGTGCCAGCAGTGAACCCCCCCCCGGACAGCCCTACGAGCAGTACTTC. Translation gives CASSEPPPGQPYEQYF.

V and J are TRBV12-3 or TRBV12-4 and TRBJ2-2, with 9 bases lining up with TRBD1. The CDR3 is 16 amino acids. Losses at the gene ends were 5 bases for V and 0 bases for J; bases not matched to a gene: 4. CDR3 residues: CASSPRDRANTGELFF. CDR3 sequence (DNA): TGTGCCAGCAGTCCCCGGGACAGGGCGAACACCGGGGAGCTGTTTTTT.

As concerns this clonotype: Just one base apart from a much larger clone, this may be a read error. V usage is TRBV5-1 and J usage is TRBJ2-1, with 7 bases lining up with TRBD1. The CDR3 spans 13 residues. From germline, CDR1 is SGHRS and CDR2 YFSETQ. V lost 4 bases and J lost 10; bases outside the gene matches: 8. CDR3 DNA: TGCGCCAGCAGCGCGACAGGGCTCAACGAGCAGTTCTTC. Translating gives CASSATGLNEQFF.

The rearrangement uses TRBV5-5 and TRBJ2-4, with TRBD1 matching 8 bases. Germline trimming cut 4 bases from V and 5 bases from J; bases unmatched to any gene: 8. Looked up from germline, CDR1 is SGHKS and CDR2 is YYEKEE (reference sequence). The CDR3 runs to 15 residues. The CDR3 spells CASSPQGVRENIQYF. The CDR3 DNA is TGTGCCAGCAGCCCACAGGGGGTGAGGGAAAACATTCAGTACTTC.

This clonotype was detected only a few times. The chain employs TRBV20-1 and TRBJ1-1; D unclear. CDR3 length equals 15 residues. V was clipped by 0 bases and J by 1 base, with 12 bases between them. Germline CDR1 is DFQATT and CDR2 is SNEGSKA (reference sequence). In DNA, the CDR3 is TGCAGTGCTAGAGATGGAGGGAGGTCGAACACTGAAGCTTTCTTT. Protein product: CSARDGGRSNTEAFF.

V is TRBV6-9 and J is TRBJ2-2; D is tentatively TRBD1 or TRBD2 (5 bases each). Between the trimmed V and J ends, which lost 2 bases and 6 bases, there was a span of 10 bases. The CDR3 sequence is 14 residues long. The germline CDR1 and CDR2 sequences are MNHGY and SVAAGI. The chain's CDR3 is CASSYQGVAGELFF. CDR3 DNA: TGTGCCAGCAGTTATCAGGGAGTAGCCGGGGAGCTGTTTTTT.

The chain recombines TRBV30 with TRBJ1-6; no clear D gene. Trimming cost V 2 bases and J 10 bases, with 18 bases left between them. This CDR3 is 15 amino acids long. Germline CDR1 GTSNPN, CDR2 SVGIG (reference sequence). In nucleotides, the CDR3 is TGTGCCTGGAGTAATAATTGGGCCTCCCGGTCACCCCTCCACTTT. Protein: CAWSNNWASRSPLHF.

The J gene is TRBJ2-7, the V gene TRBV29-1, with TRBD1 identical over 7 bases. Per the germline V gene, CDR1 is SQVTM and CDR2 is ANQGSEA. This CDR3 is 11 amino acids long. The V gene end was trimmed by 6 bases and the J gene end by 2 bases; junction bases not matched to a gene: 1. CDR3 nucleotides: TGCAGCGTGACAGGGACCTACGAGCAGTACTTC. Its translation: CSVTGTYEQYF.

The V and J genes are TRBV7-9 and TRBJ1-3; 11 positions agree with TRBD1. The CDR3 is 14 amino acids. V dropped 5 bases and J dropped 14; count of bases not matched to a gene: 11. Germline values: CDR1 SEHNR, CDR2 FQNEAQ (reference sequence). The CDR3 reads CASSADRGLTTVYF. CDR3 nucleotides: TGTGCCAGCAGCGCGGACAGGGGGCTTACGACTGTATATTTT.

This clonotype was observed many times. This chain connects TRBV7-6 to TRBJ1-5; D may be TRBD1 (5 bases). The CDR3 spans 15 residues. Germline V gene data show CDR1 as SGHVS and CDR2 as FNYEAQ. With 2 bases removed from V and 1 base from J, the gap between germline ends came to 9 bases. This CDR3 is CASSLRSGSNQPQHF. The CDR3 nucleotides read TGTGCCAGCAGCTTACGCTCAGGGAGCAATCAGCCCCAGCATTTT.

The chain links TRBV6-1 to TRBJ2-5; a possible D gene is TRBD1 (5 bases). The V end lost 7 bases, the J end lost 5 bases, and 20 bases lay between the germline ends. The CDR3 is 15 amino acids. Germline loops: CDR1 MNHNS, CDR2 SASEGT. The CDR3 reads CASNSGQGTSETQYF. The CDR3 DNA reads TGTGCCAGCAACTCGGGTCAGGGCACCTCTGAGACCCAGTACTTC.